This T cell receptor (beta chain) was documented in a study of blood T cell repertoires in COVID-19 (dated by TCRdb to 2018 to 2020). About the investigation overall: The collaborator samples originated in the United States, Italy and Spain and spanned the acute and convalescent phases of COVID-19. The prospective study material was composed of cDNA or gDNA derived from T cells, B-cell-depleted T cells, or PBMCs. Deeply sampled blood TCRbeta repertoires from subjects exposed to, actively infected with, or recovered from COVID-19 were included in the dataset. The repertoires were made available in a free public database intended to serve as a resource for research on the immune response to SARS-CoV-2. Samples came from the ongoing ImmuneRACE study (first 160 participants) plus 1,254 subjects from 6 global collaborators. The sample metadata nearly always contained a de-identified subject ID, COVID-19 status, age in years and sex. Where available, HLA class I and class II types were obtained from metadata supplied by the sample provider rather than from assay-based typing.

CDR1 KGHDR and CDR2 SFDVKD are derived from the germline V gene. The CDR3 covers 15 residues, taking in both the cysteine and the phenylalanine. Kept here is only the CDR3 DNA, which spans 45 bases and is read in frame from base 1. The germline ends are 10 bases apart after V is trimmed by 5 bases and J by 0 bases. At one collaborating source in Seattle, patients were enrolled during active infection and were followed longitudinally through the course of disease. Each collaborating institution followed its own protocols to collect whole blood in K2EDTA tubes. For TCRbeta analysis, collaborator samples were shipped as frozen whole blood, as isolated PBMCs, or as DNA extracted from either sample type. The immunoSEQ Assay, a bias-controlled multiplex PCR, was used to amplify TCRbeta CDR3 regions from genomic DNA. The study's own analysis went as follows. Within the assay, amplification of reference gene primers was used to estimate how many nucleated cells each sample contained. Sequence reads were collapsed and filtered to measure the absolute abundance of every unique TCRbeta CDR3 rearrangement. Productive Simpson clonality was computed per sample as the square root of Simpson's diversity index over productive rearrangements. TCRdb mirrors the immuneACCESS table, restricted to in-frame sequences. Some clones are absent from its copies; in checked studies, under half trace to an unresolved V gene, and the reason for the others is unknown. The DNA was the basis for D and trimming; V, J and clone size are from that table. This sample has some 390,000 clones in its table, and about 89% of those were observed once. The ten largest clonotypes hold about 2.3% of the sample.

Paper-wide results and their limitations: The quantity of clinical and demographic metadata differed by source and by participant and was supplied without curation.

About this clone itself: Its antigen is unknown. No qualities accompany the bases; no much larger clone lies one base away.

The sequenced material came from peripheral blood. This chain joins TRBV24-1 to TRBJ2-1, with no confident D gene call. The TCR comes from a woman between 55 and 75 years old with COVID-19, enrolled during active disease. The nucleotides read TGTGCCACCAGTGCCTCGGTGAGCTCCTACAATGAGCAGTTCTTC. Translated, it reads CATSASVSSYNEQFF.